The present entry profiles one T cell receptor (beta chain) with its context. Its antigen is still unknown. V gave up 0 bases and J gave up 2 bases, with 3 bases separating them. Germline CDR1 is KGHDR and CDR2 is SFDVKD. The CDR3 contains 13 residues. This sample is part of a study of CD8+CD57+ T cells in acquired aplastic anemia. Study-wide context: The DNA of sorted CD4+ and CD8+ cells averaged 3.2 ug.

Patients sequenced had flow cytometry evidence of CD8+CD57+ cell expansion. The blood sampling took place in patients who had so far received no therapy. Genomic DNA, the template, was used for profiling of the TCR beta VDJ and CDR3. TCRdb redid the calling of the reads with MiXCR, one entry per CDR3 protein. In the table there are under 200,000 distinct CDR3 sequences, about 45% of which are singletons. Notes on the study in general: Patients and controls shared 25 to 35 CD8+ CDR3 sequences, which appeared highly expressed in patients and within their immunodominant clones.

This sequence originates from a human donor with aplastic anemia. The V call is TRBV24-1, the J call TRBJ1-2; D not certain. Sequenced material: sorted CD4+, CD8+, or CD8+CD57+ T cells (not recorded which) from PBMCs. This CDR3 reads CATSDLPNYGYTF. CDR3 nucleotide sequence: TGTGCCACCAGTGATTTGCCCAACTATGGCTACACCTTC.